Included here is one TCR beta chain sequence, with context. The data stem from a study of blood T cell repertoires in COVID-19. Study context: Sites in the United States, Italy and Spain provided acute and convalescent COVID-19 samples. PBMCs, B-cell-depleted T cells, or T cells were the source of the cDNA or gDNA that made up the material.

After removal of 4 bases from V and 5 bases from J, the junction contained 5 bases not matched to a gene. Germline V gene lookup returns CDR1 SGHRS and CDR2 YFSETQ. The CDR3 is made up of 15 amino acids. In the study's own analysis: Amplification of reference gene primers provided the estimated nucleated cell counts. Clones were sequenced by immunoSEQ multiplex PCR, and TCRdb holds only the in-frame ones, with some missing. D and trimming come from the DNA, and the V and J calls and clone size come from that table. The repertoire holds a few hundred thousand clones, with 85% as singletons. The rearrangement joins TRBV5-1 to TRBJ2-3, with 12 positions matching TRBD1. Input material: peripheral blood. The TCR originated in a woman aged 18-29 years with acute or convalescent COVID-19. The CDR3 sequence is CASSPGTGGRDTQYF. The CDR3 nucleotides are TGCGCCAGCAGCCCTGGGACAGGGGGCAGAGATACGCAGTATTTT. The variable domain in full, completed from reference TRBV5-1 and TRBJ2-3, reads KAGVTQTPRYLIKTRGQQVTLSCSPISGHRSVSWYQQTPGQGLQFLFEYFSETQRNKGNFPGRFSGRQFSNSRSEMNVSTLELGDSALYLCASSPGTGGRDTQYFGPGTRLTVL.